This TCR beta chain was documented in a study of blood T cell repertoires in COVID-19. Across the whole study: Some COVID-19 samples were acute and others convalescent; all came from the United States, Italy and Spain.

Original data processing: Amplification with reference gene primers provided the estimates of nucleated cell counts. Only in-frame clones appear in the TCRdb table, and some are missing; sequencing was by immunoSEQ multiplex PCR. D and trimming come from the DNA, and the V and J calls and clone size come from that table. The sample carries 300,000 to 450,000 clones, about 85% recorded once. Germline V gene lookup returns CDR1 LGHDT and CDR2 YNNKEL (reference sequence). The trim removed 4 bases at V and 5 bases at J, leaving 10 bases unmatched. The CDR3 spans 16 residues. V is TRBV3-1 (or the pseudogene TRBV3-2) and J is TRBJ2-5, with 10 bases that match TRBD1. The specimen was peripheral blood. The sequence was collected from a woman younger than 30 with acute or convalescent COVID-19. The CDR3 region is CASSLRDRGLYETQYF. The DNA of the CDR3 is TGTGCCAGCAGCCTGCGGGACAGGGGTCTGTATGAGACCCAGTACTTC.